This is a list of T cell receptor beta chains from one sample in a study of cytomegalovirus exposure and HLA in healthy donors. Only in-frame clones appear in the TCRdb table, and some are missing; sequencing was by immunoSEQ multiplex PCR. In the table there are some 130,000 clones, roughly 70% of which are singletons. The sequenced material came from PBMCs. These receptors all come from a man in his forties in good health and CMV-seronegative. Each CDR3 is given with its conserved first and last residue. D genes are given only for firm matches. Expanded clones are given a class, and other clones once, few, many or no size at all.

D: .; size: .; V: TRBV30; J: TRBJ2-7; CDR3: CAWSVLPMLYEQYF; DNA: TGTGCCTGGAGTGTTCTACCCATGCTCTACGAGCAGTACTTC
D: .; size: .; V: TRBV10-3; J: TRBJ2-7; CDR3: CAISESVQDQYF; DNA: TGTGCCATCAGTGAGTCGGTCCAGGATCAATACTTC
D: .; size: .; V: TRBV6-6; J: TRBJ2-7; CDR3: CASSRTNEQYF; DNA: TGTGCCAGCAGTAGGACTAACGAGCAGTACTTC
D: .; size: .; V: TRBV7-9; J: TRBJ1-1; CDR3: CASRQEGNTEAFF; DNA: TGTGCCAGCAGGCAAGAGGGAAACACTGAAGCTTTCTTT
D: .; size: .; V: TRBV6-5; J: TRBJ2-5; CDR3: CASSRTRMKETQYF; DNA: TGTGCCAGCAGTCGGACTCGGATGAAAGAGACCCAGTACTTC
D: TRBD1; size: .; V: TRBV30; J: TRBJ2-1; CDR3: CAWSVPVAGGYNEQFF; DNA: TGTGCCTGGAGTGTACCGGTGGCAGGGGGCTACAATGAGCAGTTCTTC
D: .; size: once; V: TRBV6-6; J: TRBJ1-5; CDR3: CASSYAEGVLPQHF; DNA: TGTGCCAGCAGTTACGCTGAGGGGGTCTTACCCCAGCATTTT
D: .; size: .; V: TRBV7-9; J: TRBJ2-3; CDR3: CASSLGAAGPSTDTQYF; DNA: TGTGCCAGCAGCCTCGGGGCGGCGGGACCGAGTACAGATACGCAGTATTTT
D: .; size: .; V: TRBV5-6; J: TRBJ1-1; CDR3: CASSLVAVNTEAFF; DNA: TGTGCCAGCAGCTTGGTGGCGGTGAACACTGAAGCTTTCTTT
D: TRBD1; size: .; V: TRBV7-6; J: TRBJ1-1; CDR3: CASSLVGGQETEAFF; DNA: TGTGCCAGCAGCTTAGTGGGAGGACAGGAGACTGAAGCTTTCTTT
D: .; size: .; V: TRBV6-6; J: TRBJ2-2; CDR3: CASTWGLGGELFF; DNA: TGTGCCAGCACTTGGGGGCTGGGCGGGGAGCTGTTTTTT
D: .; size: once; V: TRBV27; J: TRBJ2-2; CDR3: CASRRSTNTGELFF; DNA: TGTGCCAGCAGACGGAGTACGAACACCGGGGAGCTGTTTTTT
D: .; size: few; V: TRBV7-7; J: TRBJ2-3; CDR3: CASSLAEADTQYF; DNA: TGTGCCAGCAGCTTAGCGGAGGCAGATACGCAGTATTTT
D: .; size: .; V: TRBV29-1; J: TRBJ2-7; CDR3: CSVAGQIPLYEQYF; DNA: TGCAGCGTAGCCGGACAGATCCCTCTCTACGAGCAGTACTTC
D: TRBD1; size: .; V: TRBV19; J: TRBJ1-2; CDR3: CASSGTANYGYTF; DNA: TGTGCCAGTAGTGGGACAGCTAACTATGGCTACACCTTC
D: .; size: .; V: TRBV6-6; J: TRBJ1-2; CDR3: CASSYDSLYGYTF; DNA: TGTGCCAGCAGTTATGACAGCCTCTATGGCTACACCTTC
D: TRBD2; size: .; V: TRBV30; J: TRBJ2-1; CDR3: CAWSVGGLANEQFF; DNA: TGTGCCTGGAGTGTGGGAGGACTAGCCAATGAGCAGTTCTTC